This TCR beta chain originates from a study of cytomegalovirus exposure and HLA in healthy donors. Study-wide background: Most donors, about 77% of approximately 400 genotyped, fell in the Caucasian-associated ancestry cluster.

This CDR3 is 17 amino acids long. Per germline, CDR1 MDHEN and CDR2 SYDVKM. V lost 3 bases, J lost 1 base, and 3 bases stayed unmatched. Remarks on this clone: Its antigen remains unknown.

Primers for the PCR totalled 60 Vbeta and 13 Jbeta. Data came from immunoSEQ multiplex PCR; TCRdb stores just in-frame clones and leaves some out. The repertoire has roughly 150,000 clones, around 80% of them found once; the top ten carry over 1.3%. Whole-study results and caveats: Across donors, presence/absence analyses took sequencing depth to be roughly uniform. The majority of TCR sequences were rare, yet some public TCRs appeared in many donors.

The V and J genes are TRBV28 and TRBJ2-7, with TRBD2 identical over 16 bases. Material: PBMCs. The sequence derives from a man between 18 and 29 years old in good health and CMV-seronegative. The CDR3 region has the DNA TGTGCCAGCAGTTTGGGACTAGCGGGAGGGATTTCCTACGAGCAGTACTTC. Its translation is CASSLGLAGGISYEQYF.